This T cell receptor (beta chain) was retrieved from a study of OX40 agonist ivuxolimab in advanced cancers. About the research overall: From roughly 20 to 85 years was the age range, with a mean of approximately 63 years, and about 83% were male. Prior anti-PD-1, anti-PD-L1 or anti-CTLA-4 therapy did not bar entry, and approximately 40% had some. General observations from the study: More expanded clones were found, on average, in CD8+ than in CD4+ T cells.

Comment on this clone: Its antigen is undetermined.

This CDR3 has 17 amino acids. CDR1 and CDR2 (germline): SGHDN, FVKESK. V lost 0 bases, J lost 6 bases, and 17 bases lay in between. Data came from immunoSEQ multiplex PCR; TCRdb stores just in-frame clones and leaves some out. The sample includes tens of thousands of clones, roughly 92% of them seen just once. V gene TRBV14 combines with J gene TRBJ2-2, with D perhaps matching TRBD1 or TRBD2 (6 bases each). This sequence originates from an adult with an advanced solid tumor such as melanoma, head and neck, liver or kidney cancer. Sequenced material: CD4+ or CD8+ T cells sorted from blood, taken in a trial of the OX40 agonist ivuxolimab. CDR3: CASSQERTTKGAGELFF. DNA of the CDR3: TGTGCCAGCAGCCAAGAAAGGACTACCAAGGGGGCCGGGGAGCTGTTTTTT.